These T cell receptor beta chains were read from a single sample in a study of naive and memory T cell subsets. MiXCR was run by TCRdb on the UMI-ligation and nested PCR reads, yielding one entry per CDR3 protein. This repertoire shows some 100,000 distinct CDR3 sequences, approximately 6.5% found once; its top ten account for roughly 1.5%. What was sequenced was central memory CD4+ T cells from blood. These receptors originate from a human donor in good health. CDR3s include the opening cysteine and the closing phenylalanine or tryptophan. The order of the fields is CDR3 DNA, CDR3 protein, clone size, D gene, J gene, V gene. D genes are given only for firm matches. Clone size, where shown, is once, few, many, or a class for clones that have expanded.

TGTGCCAAGCGGGAGGGAGGGAATGAGCAGTTCTTC | CAKREGGNEQFF | . | TRBD2 | TRBJ2-1 | TRBV2
TGTGCCACCAGTGATCGTAGGCATCGTACAGATACGCAGTATTTT | CATSDRRHRTDTQYF | . | . | TRBJ2-3 | TRBV24-1
TGTGCCAGCAGGCAGGGGGCCTCAGGGGGCTACACCTTC | CASRQGASGGYTF | few | TRBD1 | TRBJ1-2 | TRBV27
TGTGCCAGCAGTGAAGGTCAAGCAACTAATGAAAAACTGTTTTTT | CASSEGQATNEKLFF | . | . | TRBJ1-4 | TRBV6-1
TGCGGAGTGGGCGACAGGGGACGATACAATGAGCAGTTCTTC | CGVGDRGRYNEQFF | . | TRBD1 | TRBJ2-1 | TRBV20-1
TGTGCCAGCAGCGATGCCGGGGGGCCAGATACGCAGTATTTT | CASSDAGGPDTQYF | few | . | TRBJ2-3 | TRBV7-9
TGTGCCAGCAGTCCGGCGGGGGGGGCGAAAGGGTATGGCTACACCTTC | CASSPAGGAKGYGYTF | many | . | TRBJ1-2 | TRBV28
TGCAGTGCCAGCCCCCACAGGACCTACGAGCAGTACTTC | CSASPHRTYEQYF | many | . | TRBJ2-7 | TRBV20-1
TGTGCCAGTAGTATTCGTCGTGCAGGGGGTTACACCGGGGAGCTGTTTTTT | CASSIRRAGGYTGELFF | . | TRBD1 | TRBJ2-2 | TRBV19
TGTGCCAGCAGAAACACAGGGGCGGGTGAGCAGTTCTTC | CASRNTGAGEQFF | many | TRBD1 | TRBJ2-1 | TRBV12-3/TRBV12-4
TGTGCCAGCAGAGGGGGAGTTTTGTTGGACACCGGGGAGCTGTTTTTT | CASRGGVLLDTGELFF | . | . | TRBJ2-2 | TRBV27
TGTGCCAGCAGTGAAGTCCGGACTTTCTCTGGAAACACCATATATTTT | CASSEVRTFSGNTIYF | . | . | TRBJ1-3 | TRBV6-1
TGTGCCAGCAGCTTATTGATACTTAACACTGAAGCTTTCTTT | CASSLLILNTEAFF | many | . | TRBJ1-1 | TRBV7-9
TGTGCCAGCAGCCCGCGACCAGAGGACATTCAGTACTTC | CASSPRPEDIQYF | . | . | TRBJ2-4 | TRBV12-3/TRBV12-4
TGCAGTGCTAGTTTGCAGGGCACTGGAAACACCATATATTTT | CSASLQGTGNTIYF | many | . | TRBJ1-3 | TRBV20-1
TGTGCCAGCAGTGTGGCTAGCGGGGGGAGCACAGATACGCAGTATTTT | CASSVASGGSTDTQYF | many | TRBD2 | TRBJ2-3 | TRBV28
TGTGCCAGCAGCTTTTCAGGGGTCAATGAAGCTTTCTTT | CASSFSGVNEAFF | . | . | TRBJ1-1 | TRBV7-9
TGTGCCACCAGTGAGAATATCGGGGGGCGCTTCACAGATACGCAGTATTTT | CATSENIGGRFTDTQYF | few | . | TRBJ2-3 | TRBV15
TGTGCCAGCAGCCAAGATGGGGCTGAAAAACTGTTTTTT | CASSQDGAEKLFF | many | . | TRBJ1-4 | TRBV3-1
TGTGCCAGCAGTTTATCGTATGGGGCGCGTACTGAAGCTTTCTTT | CASSLSYGARTEAFF | many | . | TRBJ1-1 | TRBV27
TGTGCCAGCAGCTTGGCCGGGGTGGATCAGCCCCAGCATTTT | CASSLAGVDQPQHF | many | . | TRBJ1-5 | TRBV5-6
TGTGCCAGCAGTGGTGGCGGATGGGGTGTTTCACCCCTCCACTTT | CASSGGGWGVSPLHF | few | . | TRBJ1-6 | TRBV2
TGTGCCAGCAGCCCGAGGGACAGGGTGGATTGGAACACTGAAGCTTTCTTT | CASSPRDRVDWNTEAFF | . | TRBD1 | TRBJ1-1 | TRBV3-1
TGCAGTGCTAGAGATCTTGAGACAGGGAGAGGAACTGAAGCTTTCTTT | CSARDLETGRGTEAFF | many | TRBD1 | TRBJ1-1 | TRBV20-1
TGCGCCAGCAGCCAGGCCGAAGGGAGCGGGAGTAAGGTTGAGCAGTTCTTC | CASSQAEGSGSKVEQFF | . | . | TRBJ2-1 | TRBV1
TGTGCCAGCAGCTTGACCGGGACTAGTCTCTACGAGCAGTACTTC | CASSLTGTSLYEQYF | many | TRBD2 | TRBJ2-7 | TRBV7-2
TGTGCCAGCACCGGGACTAGCGTATACAATGAGCAGTTCTTC | CASTGTSVYNEQFF | many | TRBD2 | TRBJ2-1 | TRBV7-2
TGTGCCTGGAGAGTGTACGGGGGACTAGCGGGAGAAGAGACCCAGTACTTC | CAWRVYGGLAGEETQYF | few | TRBD2 | TRBJ2-5 | TRBV30
TGTGCCAGCAGCTTAGTAAACTACAATGAGCAGTTCTTC | CASSLVNYNEQFF | few | . | TRBJ2-1 | TRBV7-2
TGCAGTGCTAGAGAGTCCCAGGGGGCGGAAAAACTGTTTTTT | CSARESQGAEKLFF | many | TRBD1 | TRBJ1-4 | TRBV20-1
TGCAGTGCTGAAAGGGGAAGGGAGACCCAGTACTTC | CSAERGRETQYF | . | . | TRBJ2-5 | TRBV20-1
TGCAGTGCTAGAGTTGGTGGGAATGTGGGTCAGCCCCAGCATTTT | CSARVGGNVGQPQHF | many | . | TRBJ1-5 | TRBV20-1
TGTGCCAGCTCACCACCGTCCCGGGGGCAGTTCTACGAGCAGTACTTC | CASSPPSRGQFYEQYF | . | . | TRBJ2-7 | TRBV18
TGTGCCAGCGTCTATGGCGCTAAGGGGGAGCTGTTTTTT | CASVYGAKGELFF | many | . | TRBJ2-2 | TRBV12-3/TRBV12-4
TGTGCCAGCAGCACTCGAGAGGCGAGGAGAGATACGCAGTATTTT | CASSTREARRDTQYF | once | . | TRBJ2-3 | TRBV11-3
TGTGCCAGCAGTTTGCAGGGTGACTATGGCTACACCTTC | CASSLQGDYGYTF | many | . | TRBJ1-2 | TRBV12-3/TRBV12-4
TGTGCCAGCAGCTTCCGCAGAGAGTCCTACAATGAGCAGTTCTTC | CASSFRRESYNEQFF | many | . | TRBJ2-1 | TRBV7-9
TGTGCCACCAGTGAGGCCGCAGGGTCCAATCAGCCCCAGCATTTT | CATSEAAGSNQPQHF | few | . | TRBJ1-5 | TRBV24-1
TGCAGCGGGGGGGACAGGGGGCACCTTGAAGCTTTCTTT | CSGGDRGHLEAFF | few | TRBD1 | TRBJ1-1 | TRBV29-1
TGTGCCAGCAGTTCAGTACCCGGGGTCCACGAGCAGTACTTC | CASSSVPGVHEQYF | few | . | TRBJ2-7 | TRBV6-2/TRBV6-3
TGTGCCAGCCGGTCGGGACAGGGAGACAATCAGCCCCAGCATTTT | CASRSGQGDNQPQHF | many | TRBD1 | TRBJ1-5 | TRBV12-3/TRBV12-4
TGTGCCAGCAGTCGGGGGGGAAGATCACCCCTCCACTTT | CASSRGGRSPLHF | many | . | TRBJ1-6 | TRBV28
TGTGCCAGCAGCTTACAGGAATCTTTCTATGGCTACACCTTC | CASSLQESFYGYTF | many | . | TRBJ1-2 | TRBV7-2
TGTGCCAGCAGCTATGGACTAGCGGGAGCTGGGGCCAACGTCCTGACTTTC | CASSYGLAGAGANVLTF | . | TRBD2 | TRBJ2-6 | TRBV3-1
TGTGCCAGTAGGCCCAAGCCTAGTACTAGCGGGAGGAAGAATGAGCAGTTCTTC | CASRPKPSTSGRKNEQFF | many | TRBD2 | TRBJ2-1 | TRBV19
TGTGCCAGCTTCGGACAGGGGTATGGCTACACCTTC | CASFGQGYGYTF | . | TRBD1 | TRBJ1-2 | TRBV11-2
TGTGCCAGCAGCCCCCTAAGGGGGGCCCAACTATTAGGCACCGGGGAGCTGTTTTTT | CASSPLRGAQLLGTGELFF | . | . | TRBJ2-2 | TRBV3-1
TGCAGTGCCACAGAAGACTACGAGCAGTACTTC | CSATEDYEQYF | many | . | TRBJ2-7 | TRBV20-1